This T cell receptor beta chain stems from a study of STAT3 mutations in large granular lymphocyte leukemia. Across the study: Roughly half of the longitudinally sequenced T-LGLL patients carried detectable canonical activating STAT3 mutations.

Points on this clone: Its target is not known.

Whole-study results and caveats: Every T-cell large granular lymphocyte leukemia patient had at least one immunodominant TCR beta clonotype.

The CDR3 consists of 15 residues. V shed 2 bases and J shed 1 base, with 11 bases lying between them. From germline, CDR1 is SGHTA and CDR2 FQGNSA. TCRdb's table, derived via immunoSEQ multiplex PCR, lists solely in-frame clones and lacks some. Of some 31,000 clones in the sample, around 85% were seen once. This clonotype was sampled from a man between 60 and 75 years old with T-cell large granular lymphocyte leukemia. Some clones in this sample may be carry-over from other donors' samples. The chain joins TRBV7-2 to TRBJ1-1; TRBD1 might be the D (5 bases). The source material was peripheral blood mononuclear cells. The CDR3 nucleotides are TGTGCCAGCAGCTTAAGCCAGGGATGGAACACTGAAGCTTTCTTT. Its protein product is CASSLSQGWNTEAFF.